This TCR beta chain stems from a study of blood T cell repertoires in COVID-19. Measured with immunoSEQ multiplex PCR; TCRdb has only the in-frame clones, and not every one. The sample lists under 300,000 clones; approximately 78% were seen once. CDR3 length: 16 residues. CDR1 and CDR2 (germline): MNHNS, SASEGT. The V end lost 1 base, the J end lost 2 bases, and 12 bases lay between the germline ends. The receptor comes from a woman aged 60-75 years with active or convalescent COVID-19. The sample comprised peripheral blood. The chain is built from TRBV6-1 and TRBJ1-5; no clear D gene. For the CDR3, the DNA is TGTGCCAGCAGTGAAGACACAGCCGGCGGCAATCAGCCCCAGCATTTT. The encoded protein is CASSEDTAGGNQPQHF.